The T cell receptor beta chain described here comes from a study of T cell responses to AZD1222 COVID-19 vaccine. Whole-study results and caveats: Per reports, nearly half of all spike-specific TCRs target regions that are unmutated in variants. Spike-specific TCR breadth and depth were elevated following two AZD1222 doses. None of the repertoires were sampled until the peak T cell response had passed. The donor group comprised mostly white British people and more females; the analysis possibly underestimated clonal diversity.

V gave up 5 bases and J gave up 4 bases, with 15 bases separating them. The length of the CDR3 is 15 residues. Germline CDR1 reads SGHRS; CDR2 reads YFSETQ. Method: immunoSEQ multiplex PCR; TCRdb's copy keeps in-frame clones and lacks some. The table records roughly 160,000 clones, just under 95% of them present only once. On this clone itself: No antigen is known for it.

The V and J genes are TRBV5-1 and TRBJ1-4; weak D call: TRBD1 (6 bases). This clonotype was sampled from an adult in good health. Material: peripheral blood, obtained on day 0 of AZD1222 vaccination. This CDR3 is CASRYQGSNNEKLFF. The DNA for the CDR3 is TGCGCCAGCAGATACCAGGGGAGTAATAATGAAAAACTGTTTTTT. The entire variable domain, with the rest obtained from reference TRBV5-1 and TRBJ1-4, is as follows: KAGVTQTPRYLIKTRGQQVTLSCSPISGHRSVSWYQQTPGQGLQFLFEYFSETQRNKGNFPGRFSGRQFSNSRSEMNVSTLELGDSALYLCASRYQGSNNEKLFFGSGTQLSVL.